This entry lists 28 T cell receptor beta chains sequenced from one sample in a study of human T cells and chemical hapten exposure (dated by TCRdb to the early 2020s). This specimen's time point label, per the study, means: patch test 1, 2 weeks after DPC sensitization. This specimen's treatment or condition label, per the study, means: therapeutic diphenylcyclopropenone sensitization with weekly scalp DPC. Libraries were prepared through RACE. Sequencing relied on a NextSeq 500. TCRdb's own reprocessing of the public reads used fastp at Q25 and MiXCR and kept productive beta chains. Rows with a matching CDR3 protein are joined into one entry that keeps the most common DNA and genes. The sample has approximately 71,000 distinct CDR3 sequences on record, 9.8% of them singletons. The top ten clones comprise approximately 3% of the sample. The sample consisted of whole blood, taken in connection with sensitization to the hapten diphenylcyclopropenone (DPC). The receptors come from a woman aged 40 to 55 with alopecia areata. Some clones in this sample may be carry-over from other donors' samples.

The V gene is TRBV10-3, the J gene TRBJ1-6; TRBD1 matches 7 bases. This CDR3 comprises 16 residues. Germline V gene lookup returns CDR1 ENHRY and CDR2 SYGVKD. V trimming: 3 bases; J trimming: 8 bases; junction bases outside the gene matches: 10. CDR3 protein: CAISDTRDRRYSPLHF. In nucleotides, the CDR3 is TGTGCCATCAGTGATACCCGGGACAGAAGATATTCACCCCTCCACTTT.

This clonotype was observed a handful of times. The chain is built from TRBV5-1 and TRBJ2-7; D is ambiguous. The CDR3 contains 13 residues. The V gene's germline CDR1 is SGHRS and CDR2 YFSETQ. V was pared by 0 bases and J by 3 bases, with 7 bases between. CDR3 bases: TGCGCCAGCAGCTTGGGACTGAACTACGAGCAGTACTTC. It encodes CASSLGLNYEQYF. The full variable domain, in which reference TRBV5-1 and TRBJ2-7 provide the parts outside the CDR3, is KAGVTQTPRYLIKTRGQQVTLSCSPISGHRSVSWYQQTPGQGLQFLFEYFSETQRNKGNFPGRFSGRQFSNSRSEMNVSTLELGDSALYLCASSLGLNYEQYFGPGTRLTVT.

Ten or more counts support this clonotype. This CDR3 is CASRQGGMNYGYTF. DNA of the CDR3: TGTGCCAGCAGACAGGGTGGAATGAACTATGGCTACACCTTC. This chain joins TRBV7-2 and TRBJ1-2; D is possibly TRBD1 (6 bases). The germline V and J ends were trimmed by 6 bases and 2 bases, with 13 bases remaining between them. The CDR3 has 14 amino acids. Germline CDR1 reads SGHTA; CDR2 reads FQGNSA. The full variable domain, its missing parts supplied by reference TRBV7-2 and TRBJ1-2, is GAGVSQSPSNKVTEKGKDVELRCDPISGHTALYWYRQSLGQGLEFLIYFQGNSAPDKSGLPSDRFSAERTGGSVSTLTIQRTQQEDSAVYLCASRQGGMNYGYTFGSGTRLTVV.

This clonotype showed up many times. The DNA for the CDR3 is TGTGCCAGCAGCCAACTAACGGGCCGGGGGATCTATAATTCACCCCTCCACTTT. Encoded protein: CASSQLTGRGIYNSPLHF. V usage is TRBV7-2 and J usage is TRBJ1-6, with D possibly TRBD1 on 5 matching bases. CDR3 length: 18 residues. Trimming shortened V by 5 bases and J by 3 bases, and 20 bases separated the two germline ends. CDR1 is SGHTA, CDR2 FQGNSA, per germline.

This clonotype showed up many times. This chain connects TRBV9 to TRBJ2-1, with 8 bases lining up with TRBD2. The CDR3 loop spans 16 amino acids. Per germline, CDR1 SGDLS and CDR2 YYNGEE. V was pared by 0 bases and J by 7 bases, with 9 bases of the junction left unmatched. CDR3 in DNA: TGTGCCAGCAGCGTAGCACTAGCGGTGAATAAAAATGAGCAGTTCTTC. This gives the protein CASSVALAVNKNEQFF.

A word on this clonotype: A clone one base away is much larger, so this may be a read error. The V and J genes are TRBV27 and TRBJ1-2; D is undetermined. The CDR3 has 14 residues. Germline CDR1 and CDR2: MNHEY and SMNVEV (reference sequence). Deletions cut 4 bases from V and 0 bases from J, with 9 bases between. The CDR3 bases are TGTGCCAGCAGTTCGAACGGAACTAACTATGGCTACACCTTC. Protein sequence: CASSSNGTNYGYTF.

This clonotype has more than one count but fewer than ten. The chain links TRBV15 to TRBJ2-1; D is undetermined. Deletions cut 0 bases from V and 6 bases from J, with 9 bases between. Germline V gives CDR1 LNHNV, CDR2 YYDKDF (reference sequence). The length of the CDR3 is 14 residues. This CDR3 is CATSRDRPVNEQFF. CDR3 DNA: TGTGCCACCAGCAGAGATCGACCGGTCAATGAGCAGTTCTTC.

This clonotype has ten or more counts. This chain uses TRBV28 with TRBJ1-5; 7 bases agree with TRBD1. Germline loops: CDR1 MDHEN, CDR2 SYDVKM. The junction had 5 bases not matched to a gene; V was cut back by 4 bases and J by 2 bases. CDR3 length: 15 residues. The CDR3 region is CASSSGGVGNQPQHF. For the CDR3, the DNA is TGTGCCAGCAGTTCAGGGGGTGTGGGCAATCAGCCCCAGCATTTT.

This rearrangement joins TRBV7-6 to TRBJ2-1; 11 nucleotides agree with TRBD1. CDR1 SGHVS and CDR2 FNYEAQ come from the germline V gene. Trimming at V came to 2 bases and at J to 3 bases, leaving 18 bases not matched to a gene. This CDR3 is 21 amino acids long. The CDR3 region is CASSLFSGQGAVTAGYNEQFF. The CDR3 DNA follows: TGTGCCAGCAGCTTATTCTCAGGACAGGGGGCTGTGACCGCAGGCTACAATGAGCAGTTCTTC.

There are many counts of this clonotype. The rearrangement joins TRBV24-1 to TRBJ2-3; maybe TRBD2 (6 bases). V dropped 4 bases and J dropped 6 bases, with 16 bases sitting between them. CDR1 is KGHDR and CDR2 is SFDVKD in the germline V gene. This CDR3 spans 15 amino acids. The CDR3 sequence is CATSEGLRFVDTQYF. For the CDR3, the DNA is TGTGCCACCAGTGAAGGACTAAGGTTCGTCGATACGCAGTATTTT.

This clonotype was observed many times. The chain links TRBV7-2 to TRBJ2-2; 10 bases are a match to TRBD2. The germline CDR1 and CDR2 sequences are SGHTA and FQGNSA. Trimming at V came to 5 bases and at J to 6 bases, leaving 9 bases not matched to a gene. This CDR3 contains 16 residues. CDR3 sequence (DNA): TGTGCCAGCAGCCGTTCCCTAGCGGGGGTTTCCGGGGAGCTGTTTTTT. Protein product: CASSRSLAGVSGELFF.

This clonotype was recorded a few times. The chain carries TRBV9 and TRBJ1-1, with D perhaps matching TRBD1 (6 bases). Trimming left V 6 bases short and J 1 base short, with 13 bases between. Looked up from germline, CDR1 is SGDLS and CDR2 is YYNGEE. This CDR3 is 14 amino acids long. DNA for the CDR3: TGTGCCAGCAACCGGGGGGACACGAACACTGAAGCTTTCTTT. Its translation is CASNRGDTNTEAFF.

The genes are TRBV7-3 and TRBJ1-2; D remains ambiguous. V lost 1 base, J lost 10 bases, and 10 bases lay in between. There are 12 residues in the CDR3. From germline, CDR1 is SGHTA and CDR2 FQGTGA. The DNA of the CDR3 is TGTGCCAGCAGCTTAAATGTAGGCACCTACACCTTC. Its protein is CASSLNVGTYTF.

This clonotype has ten or more counts. This sequence joins TRBV6-6 and TRBJ2-1, with D perhaps given as TRBD1 or TRBD2 (5 bases each). Between the trimmed V and J ends, which lost 4 bases and 7 bases, there was a span of 20 bases. CDR1 is MNHNY and CDR2 is SVGAGI in the germline V gene (reference sequence). This CDR3 spans 16 amino acids. CDR3 bases: TGTGCCAGCAGTTTCCTCCGGGACCCAGAGAGGAATGAGCAGTTCTTC. This gives the protein CASSFLRDPERNEQFF.

This clonotype was detected ten times or more. The chain has TRBV7-6 and TRBJ2-5; D tentatively fits TRBD1 or TRBD2 (5 bases each). V lost 9 bases and J 5 bases, leaving 10 bases between the germline ends. CDR1 is SGHVS and CDR2 is FNYEAQ in the germline V gene. The CDR3 sequence is 11 residues long. The chain's CDR3 is CASGTFETQYF. The CDR3 DNA sequence: TGTGCCAGTGGGACGTTTGAGACCCAGTACTTC. Supplemented by reference TRBV7-6 and TRBJ2-5, the full variable domain reads GAGVSQSPRYKVTKRGQDVALRCDPISGHVSLYWYRQALGQGPEFLTYFNYEAQQDKSGLPNDRFSAERPEGSISTLTIQRTEQRDSAMYRCASGTFETQYFGPGTRLLVL.

This clonotype was seen repeatedly, ten times or more. The chain has TRBV4-2 and TRBJ2-3, with D hard to call. The CDR3 has 16 amino acids. The germline gives CDR1 LGHNA, CDR2 YNFKEQ. V was cut by 1 base and J by 6 bases, with 17 bases left in between. CDR3 in DNA: TGTGCCAGCAGCCAAGCCCGACTTCTCTCCCGGGATACGCAGTATTTT. Translation: CASSQARLLSRDTQYF.

V is TRBV10-3 and J is TRBJ1-3, with D hard to call. Germline V gene data show CDR1 as ENHRY and CDR2 as SYGVKD. The CDR3 runs 16 residues. V lost 6 bases and J lost 4, with 19 bases in between. The CDR3 coding sequence is TGTGCCATCAGCCCATTTAATGCAGGTCTCGGAAACACCATATATTTT. It specifies CAISPFNAGLGNTIYF.

The rearrangement joins TRBV18 to TRBJ2-7; 9 bases map to TRBD1. Germline CDR1 KGHSH, CDR2 LQKENI. V lost 6 bases to trimming and J lost 2 bases; unmatched junction nucleotides: 11. This CDR3 has 16 amino acids. The CDR3 loop is CASSPNRGRLAYEQYF. CDR3 DNA: TGTGCCAGCTCCCCAAACAGGGGGCGCCTAGCCTACGAGCAGTACTTC.

This clonotype occurred a few times. The J gene is TRBJ1-2, the V gene TRBV5-1; a weak D match, TRBD1 (6 bases). With 4 bases removed from V and 4 bases from J, the gap between germline ends came to 23 bases. The CDR3 is 17 amino acids. Germline assignment: CDR1 SGHRS and CDR2 YFSETQ. CDR3 sequence (DNA): TGCGCCAGCAGCCCCGGGGGCCAGGCGTCTGGGGTCTATGGCTACACCTTC. This translates into CASSPGGQASGVYGYTF.

This clonotype showed up many times. The rearrangement joins TRBV7-8 to TRBJ1-1, with TRBD1 as a possible D gene (6 bases). Trimming took off 1 base at V and 4 bases at J, with 22 bases between the two ends. Germline-derived CDR1 and CDR2 are SGHVS and FQNEAQ. CDR3 size: 18 residues. The CDR3 sequence is CASSLVTGMNPRSTEAFF. The CDR3 DNA reads TGTGCCAGCAGCTTAGTTACAGGGATGAATCCAAGGTCCACTGAAGCTTTCTTT. Drawing the rest from reference TRBV7-8 and TRBJ1-1, the complete variable domain is GAGVSQSPRYKVAKRGQDVALRCDPISGHVSLFWYQQALGQGPEFLTYFQNEAQLDKSGLPSDRFFAERPEGSVSTLKIQRTQQEDSAVYLCASSLVTGMNPRSTEAFFGQGTRLTVV.

This clonotype was seen ten or more times. The genes are TRBV20-1 and TRBJ1-4, with D possibly matching TRBD1 (5 bases). This CDR3 region has 13 residues. Germline-derived CDR1 and CDR2 are DFQATT and SNEGSKA (reference sequence). CDR3 sequence (DNA): TGCAGCTCACGGGGGATAGCTAATGAAAAACTGTTTTTT. It specifies CSSRGIANEKLFF.

This clonotype was detected ten times or more. This chain uses TRBV11-2 with TRBJ1-1; D is perhaps TRBD1 (5 bases). Germline CDR1 SGHAT, CDR2 FQNNGV. V was shortened by 5 bases and J by 4 bases, with 14 bases between the two germline ends. The CDR3 length is 14 residues. Written as DNA, the CDR3 is TGTGCCAGCAGCCTGGGGCAGGAGTTCACTGAAGCTTTCTTT. This translates into CASSLGQEFTEAFF.

The chain is built from TRBV20-1 and TRBJ2-1; 8 bases fit TRBD1. CDR1 DFQATT and CDR2 SNEGSKA come from the germline V gene (reference sequence). CDR3 length equals 14 residues. Germline trimming cut 5 bases from V and 8 bases from J; bases unmatched to any gene: 11. The CDR3 sequence is CSAGDRRGTDEQFF. Here the CDR3 DNA reads TGCAGTGCTGGGGACAGGAGAGGCACGGATGAGCAGTTCTTC.

This clonotype was detected many times. CDR3 sequence reads: CASSLFAETQYF. CDR3 nucleotide sequence: TGTGCCAGCAGCTTATTCGCCGAGACCCAGTACTTC. This sequence joins TRBV7-2 and TRBJ2-5; D not resolved. The V gene lost 2 bases and the J gene lost 5 bases, with 6 bases spanning the gap. The CDR3 contains 12 residues. Per the germline V gene, CDR1 is SGHTA and CDR2 is FQGNSA.

In its sample, this clonotype was seen once. This rearrangement joins TRBV6-6 to TRBJ2-7; a possible D gene is TRBD2 (5 bases). The CDR3 is 15 amino acids. Looked up from germline, CDR1 is MNHNY and CDR2 is SVGAGI (reference sequence). V was shortened by 5 bases and J by 3 bases, with 17 bases between the two germline ends. The CDR3 DNA sequence: TGTGCCAGCAGTCCCCCTGGTACACTAGTCTACGAGCAGTACTTC. Its protein product is CASSPPGTLVYEQYF.

This clonotype was recorded at least ten times. The CDR3 here is CASSQDRAGRYEQYF. The DNA for the CDR3 is TGCGCCAGCAGCCAAGATCGAGCAGGGAGGTACGAGCAGTACTTC. This chain joins TRBV4-1 and TRBJ2-7; TRBD2 is a possible D gene (6 bases). CDR1 MGHRA and CDR2 YSYEKL come from the germline V gene. Trimming left V 0 bases short and J 4 bases short, with 13 bases between. The CDR3 sequence is 15 residues long.

This clonotype showed up many times. Here the CDR3 reads CASSLGRNNQPQHF. CDR3 nucleotide sequence: TGTGCCAGCAGCTTGGGTCGTAACAATCAGCCCCAGCATTTT. V gene TRBV5-6 combines with J gene TRBJ1-5; D is unclear. The CDR3 totals 14 residues. V was trimmed by 0 bases and J by 3 bases, leaving 7 bases between them. The germline CDR1 and CDR2 sequences are SGHDT and YYEEEE.

To note about this clonotype: A read error may be the cause here, since a much bigger clone is one base away. The chain recombines TRBV27 with TRBJ2-3; TRBD1 aligns across 8 bases. Germline V gene sequence: CDR1 MNHEY, CDR2 SMNVEV (reference sequence). The CDR3 runs 15 residues. In nucleotides, the CDR3 is TGTACCAGCAGTTGGCAGGGGGCTAGCACAGATACGCAGTATTTT. It codes for CTSSWQGASTDTQYF.